This T cell receptor (beta chain) stems from a study of cytomegalovirus exposure and HLA in healthy donors. Study-wide results and limits: TCR beta V- and J-gene trimming, according to a later analysis, was linked to a missense DCLRE1C variant. An analysis that came later showed most CMV-associated TCR beta chains appearing HLA-restricted.

As to this clone: Antigen specificity is unknown.

The CDR3 has 14 amino acids. CDR1 and CDR2 (germline): SGHRS, YFSETQ. V lost 0 bases to trimming and J lost 3 bases; unmatched junction nucleotides: 3. Amplification used 60 Vbeta primers and 13 Jbeta primers. TCRdb keeps only in-frame clones here, not all; method: immunoSEQ multiplex PCR. The table counts approximately 200,000 clones; approximately 0.74% lies in the top ten. The chain recombines TRBV5-1 with TRBJ2-7, with 7 bases that match TRBD1. This clonotype was obtained from a boy younger than 18 in good health and CMV-seronegative. Source material: PBMCs. This CDR3 reads CASSLAGQVYEQYF. The CDR3 DNA reads TGCGCCAGCAGCTTGGCCGGACAGGTCTACGAGCAGTACTTC.